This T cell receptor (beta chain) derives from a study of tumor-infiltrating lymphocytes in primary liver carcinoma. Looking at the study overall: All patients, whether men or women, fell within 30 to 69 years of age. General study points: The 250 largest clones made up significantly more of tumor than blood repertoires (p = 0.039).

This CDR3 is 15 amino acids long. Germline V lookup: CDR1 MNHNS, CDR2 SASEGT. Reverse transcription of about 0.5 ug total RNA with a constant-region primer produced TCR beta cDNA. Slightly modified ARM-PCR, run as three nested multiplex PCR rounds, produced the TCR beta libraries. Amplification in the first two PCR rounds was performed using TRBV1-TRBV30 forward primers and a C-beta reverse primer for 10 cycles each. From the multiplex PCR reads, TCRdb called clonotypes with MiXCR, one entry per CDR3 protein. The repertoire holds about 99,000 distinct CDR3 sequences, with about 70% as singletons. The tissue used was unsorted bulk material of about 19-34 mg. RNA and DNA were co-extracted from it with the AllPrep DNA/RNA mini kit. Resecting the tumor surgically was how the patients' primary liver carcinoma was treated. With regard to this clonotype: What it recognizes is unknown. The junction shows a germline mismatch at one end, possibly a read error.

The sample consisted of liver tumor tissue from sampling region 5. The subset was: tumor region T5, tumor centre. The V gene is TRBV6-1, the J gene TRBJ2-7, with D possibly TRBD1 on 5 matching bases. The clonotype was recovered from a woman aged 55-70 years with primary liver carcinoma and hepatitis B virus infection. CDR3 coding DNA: TGTGTCAGCAGTGACCCAAGGGGCTCCTCCTACGAGCAGTACTTC. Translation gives CVSSDPRGSSYEQYF.